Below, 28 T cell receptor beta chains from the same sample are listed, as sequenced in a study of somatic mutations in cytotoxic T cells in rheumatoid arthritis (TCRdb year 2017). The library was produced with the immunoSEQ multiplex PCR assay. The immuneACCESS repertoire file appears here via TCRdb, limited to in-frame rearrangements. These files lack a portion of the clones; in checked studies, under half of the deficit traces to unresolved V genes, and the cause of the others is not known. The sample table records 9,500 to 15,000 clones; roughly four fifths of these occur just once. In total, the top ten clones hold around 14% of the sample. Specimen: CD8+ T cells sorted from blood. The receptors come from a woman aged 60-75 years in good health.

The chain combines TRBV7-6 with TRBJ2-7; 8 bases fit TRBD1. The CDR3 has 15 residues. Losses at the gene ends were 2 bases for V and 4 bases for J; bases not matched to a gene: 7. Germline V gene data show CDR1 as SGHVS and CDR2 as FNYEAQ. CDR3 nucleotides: TGTGCCAGCAGCTTATCCGGACAGGGACGGTACGAGCAGTACTTC. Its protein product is CASSLSGQGRYEQYF.

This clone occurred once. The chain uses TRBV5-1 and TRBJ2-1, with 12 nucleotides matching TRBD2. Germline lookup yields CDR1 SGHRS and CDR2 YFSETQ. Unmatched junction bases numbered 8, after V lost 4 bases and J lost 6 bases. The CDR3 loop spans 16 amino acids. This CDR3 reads CASSLNPSGGGNEQFF. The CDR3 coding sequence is TGCGCCAGCAGCCTAAACCCTAGCGGGGGGGGCAATGAGCAGTTCTTC.

CDR3 sequence: CASSQDLEAEAFF. The DNA for the CDR3 is TGCGCCAGCAGCCAAGATTTAGAGGCAGAAGCTTTCTTT. This chain joins TRBV4-1 and TRBJ1-1; no reliable D call. CDR3 length: 13 amino acids. The germline CDR1 and CDR2 sequences are MGHRA and YSYEKL. With 0 bases removed from V and 8 bases from J, the gap between germline ends came to 10 bases.

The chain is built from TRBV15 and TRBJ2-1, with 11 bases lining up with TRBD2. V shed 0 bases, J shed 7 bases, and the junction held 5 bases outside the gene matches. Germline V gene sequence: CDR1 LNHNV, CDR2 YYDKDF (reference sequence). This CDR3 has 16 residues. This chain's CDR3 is CATSRDRLAGSNEQFF. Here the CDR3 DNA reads TGTGCCACCAGCAGAGATCGACTAGCGGGGTCTAATGAGCAGTTCTTC. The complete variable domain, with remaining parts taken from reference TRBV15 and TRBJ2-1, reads DAMVIQNPRYQVTQFGKPVTLSCSQTLNHNVMYWYQQKSSQAPKLLFHYYDKDFNNEADTPDNFQSRRPNTSFCFLDIRSPGLGDTAMYLCATSRDRLAGSNEQFFGPGTRLTVL.

The CDR3 reads CASKGLVGDTQYF. The CDR3 bases are TGTGCCAGCAAGGGACTAGTAGGAGATACGCAGTATTTT. The J gene is TRBJ2-3, the V gene TRBV6-1; TRBD2 matches 8 bases. This CDR3 region has 13 residues. In germline, CDR1 is MNHNS, CDR2 SASEGT. Trimming removed 7 bases from V and 5 bases from J; junction bases left unmatched: 5.

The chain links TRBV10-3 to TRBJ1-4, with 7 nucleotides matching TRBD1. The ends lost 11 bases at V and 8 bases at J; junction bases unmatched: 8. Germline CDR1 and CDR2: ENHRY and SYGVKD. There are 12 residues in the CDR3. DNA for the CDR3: TGTGCCTCCGCCAGGGGGGAAGAAAAACTGTTTTTT. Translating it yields CASARGEEKLFF.

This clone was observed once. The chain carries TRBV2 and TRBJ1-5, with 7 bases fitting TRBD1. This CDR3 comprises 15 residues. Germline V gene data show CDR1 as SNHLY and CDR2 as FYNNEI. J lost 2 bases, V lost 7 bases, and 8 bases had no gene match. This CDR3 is CASNRGGGGNQPQHF. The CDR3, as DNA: TGTGCCAGCAACAGGGGAGGAGGGGGCAATCAGCCCCAGCATTTT.

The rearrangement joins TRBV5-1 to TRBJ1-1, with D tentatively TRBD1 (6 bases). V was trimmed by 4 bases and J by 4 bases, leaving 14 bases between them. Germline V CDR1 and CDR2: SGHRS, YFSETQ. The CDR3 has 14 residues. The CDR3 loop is CASSAGPGATEAFF. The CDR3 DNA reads TGCGCCAGCAGCGCGGGTCCAGGGGCCACTGAAGCTTTCTTT.

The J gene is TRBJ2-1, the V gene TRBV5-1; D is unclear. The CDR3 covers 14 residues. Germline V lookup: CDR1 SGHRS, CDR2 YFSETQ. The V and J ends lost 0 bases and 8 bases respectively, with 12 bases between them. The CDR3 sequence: CASSLGSGLDEQFF. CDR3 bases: TGCGCCAGCAGCTTGGGGTCAGGTCTGGATGAGCAGTTCTTC.

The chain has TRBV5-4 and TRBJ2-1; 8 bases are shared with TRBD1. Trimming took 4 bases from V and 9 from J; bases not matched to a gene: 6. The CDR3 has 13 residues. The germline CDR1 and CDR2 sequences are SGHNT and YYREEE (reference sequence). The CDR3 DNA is TGTGCCAGCAGCACTCAGGGGGCCATTGAGCAGTTCTTC. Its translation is CASSTQGAIEQFF. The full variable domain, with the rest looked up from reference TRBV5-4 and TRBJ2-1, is ETGVTQSPTHLIKTRGQQVTLRCSSQSGHNTVSWYQQALGQGPQFIFQYYREEENGRGNFPPRFSGLQFPNYSSELNVNALELDDSALYLCASSTQGAIEQFFGPGTRLTVL.

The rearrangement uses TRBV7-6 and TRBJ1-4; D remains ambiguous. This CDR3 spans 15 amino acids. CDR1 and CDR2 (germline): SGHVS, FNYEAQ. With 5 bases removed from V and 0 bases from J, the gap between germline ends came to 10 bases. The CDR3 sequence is CASSPSPTTNEKLFF. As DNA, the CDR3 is TGTGCCAGCAGCCCTAGCCCGACAACTAATGAAAAACTGTTTTTT.

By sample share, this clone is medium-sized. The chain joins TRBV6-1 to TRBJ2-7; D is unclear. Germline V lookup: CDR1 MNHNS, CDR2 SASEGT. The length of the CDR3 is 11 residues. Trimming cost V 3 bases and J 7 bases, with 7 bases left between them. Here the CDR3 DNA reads TGTGCCAGCAGTGACCCACGGGAGCAGTACTTC. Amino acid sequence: CASSDPREQYF.

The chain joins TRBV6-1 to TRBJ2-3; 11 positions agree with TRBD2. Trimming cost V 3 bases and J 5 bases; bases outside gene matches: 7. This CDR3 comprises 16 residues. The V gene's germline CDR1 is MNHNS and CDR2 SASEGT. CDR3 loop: CASSDGGTSGLDTQYF. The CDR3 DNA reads TGTGCCAGCAGTGACGGAGGGACTAGCGGATTAGATACGCAGTATTTT.

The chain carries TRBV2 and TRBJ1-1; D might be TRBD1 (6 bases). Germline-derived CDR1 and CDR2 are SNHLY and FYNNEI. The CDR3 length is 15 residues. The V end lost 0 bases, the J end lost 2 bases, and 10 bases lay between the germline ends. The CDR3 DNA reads TGTGCCAGCAGTGAAGCGTCAGGGGTAAACACTGAAGCTTTCTTT. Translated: CASSEASGVNTEAFF.

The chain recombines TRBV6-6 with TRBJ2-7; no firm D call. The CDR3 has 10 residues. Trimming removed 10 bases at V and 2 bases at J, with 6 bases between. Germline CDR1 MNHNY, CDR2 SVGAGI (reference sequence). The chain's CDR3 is CAIGAYEQYF. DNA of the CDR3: TGTGCCATCGGAGCCTACGAGCAGTACTTC.

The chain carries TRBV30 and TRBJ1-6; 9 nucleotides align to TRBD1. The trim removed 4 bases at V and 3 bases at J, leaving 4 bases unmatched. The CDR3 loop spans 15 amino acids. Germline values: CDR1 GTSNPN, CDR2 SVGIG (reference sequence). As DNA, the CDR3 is TGTGCCTGGAAAACAGGGGGCTACTATAATTCACCCCTCCACTTT. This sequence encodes CAWKTGGYYNSPLHF.

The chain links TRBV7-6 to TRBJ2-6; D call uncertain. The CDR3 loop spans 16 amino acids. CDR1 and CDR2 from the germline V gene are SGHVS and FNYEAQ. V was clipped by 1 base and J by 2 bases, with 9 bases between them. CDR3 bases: TGTGCCAGCAGCTTAGGAGGATACCCTGGGGCCAACGTCCTGACTTTC. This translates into CASSLGGYPGANVLTF.

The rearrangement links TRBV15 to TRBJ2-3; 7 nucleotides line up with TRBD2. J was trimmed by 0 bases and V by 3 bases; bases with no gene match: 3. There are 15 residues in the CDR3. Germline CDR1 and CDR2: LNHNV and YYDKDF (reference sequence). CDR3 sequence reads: CATSSSGPSTDTQYF. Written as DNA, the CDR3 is TGTGCCACCAGCAGTAGCGGGCCTAGCACAGATACGCAGTATTTT.

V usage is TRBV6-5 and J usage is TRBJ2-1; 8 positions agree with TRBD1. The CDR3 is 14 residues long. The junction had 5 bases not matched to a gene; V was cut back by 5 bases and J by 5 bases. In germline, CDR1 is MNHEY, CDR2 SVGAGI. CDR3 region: CASSEYRGNNEQFF. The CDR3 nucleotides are TGTGCCAGCAGTGAATACAGGGGGAACAATGAGCAGTTCTTC.

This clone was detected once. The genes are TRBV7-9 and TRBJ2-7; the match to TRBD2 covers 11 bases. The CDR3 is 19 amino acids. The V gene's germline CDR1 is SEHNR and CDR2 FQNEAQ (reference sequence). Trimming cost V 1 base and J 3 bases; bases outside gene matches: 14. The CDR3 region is CASSLDFPSGGLINYEQYF. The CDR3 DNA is TGTGCCAGCAGCTTAGACTTCCCTAGCGGGGGGCTCATCAACTACGAGCAGTACTTC. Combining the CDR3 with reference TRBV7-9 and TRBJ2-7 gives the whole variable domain DTGVSQNPRHKITKRGQNVTFRCDPISEHNRLYWYRQTLGQGPEFLTYFQNEAQLEKSRLLSDRFSAERPKGSFSTLEIQRTEQGDSAMYLCASSLDFPSGGLINYEQYFGPGTRLTVT.

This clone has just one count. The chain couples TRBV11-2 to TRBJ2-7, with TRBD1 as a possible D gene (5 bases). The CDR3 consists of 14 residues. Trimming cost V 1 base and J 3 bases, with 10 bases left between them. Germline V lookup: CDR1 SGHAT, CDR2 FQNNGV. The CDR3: CASSLGVGDYEQYF. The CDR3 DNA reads TGTGCCAGCAGCTTAGGAGTAGGGGACTACGAGCAGTACTTC.

The CDR3 sequence is CASSVVTGGNNEQFF. The DNA for the CDR3 is TGTGCCAGCAGCGTAGTAACAGGGGGCAACAATGAGCAGTTCTTC. V and J are TRBV9 and TRBJ2-1; TRBD1 matches 9 bases. V shed 0 bases, J shed 5 bases, and the junction held 3 bases outside the gene matches. This CDR3 is built from 15 residues. The germline gives CDR1 SGDLS, CDR2 YYNGEE.

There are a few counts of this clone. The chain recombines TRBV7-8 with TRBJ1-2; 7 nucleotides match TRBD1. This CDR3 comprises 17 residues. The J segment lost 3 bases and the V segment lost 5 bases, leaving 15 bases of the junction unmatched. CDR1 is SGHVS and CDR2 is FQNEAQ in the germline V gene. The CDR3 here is CASSPTTLTGLHYGYTF. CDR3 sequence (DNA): TGTGCCAGCAGCCCAACCACCCTGACAGGGCTACACTATGGCTACACCTTC.

CDR3: CASSLEAGGSPLHF. The CDR3 region has the DNA TGTGCCAGCAGCTTAGAGGCAGGGGGTTCACCCCTCCACTTT. This chain uses TRBV7-8 with TRBJ1-6; 7 nucleotides match TRBD1. V lost 1 base, J lost 9 bases, and 3 bases stayed unmatched. Germline V gene lookup returns CDR1 SGHVS and CDR2 FQNEAQ. The CDR3 runs to 14 residues.

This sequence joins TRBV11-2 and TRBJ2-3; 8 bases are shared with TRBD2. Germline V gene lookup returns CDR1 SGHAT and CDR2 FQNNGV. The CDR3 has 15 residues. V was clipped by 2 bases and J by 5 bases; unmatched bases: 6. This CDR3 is CASSLSGGAQDTQYF. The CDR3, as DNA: TGTGCCAGCAGCTTATCGGGGGGGGCCCAAGATACGCAGTATTTT.

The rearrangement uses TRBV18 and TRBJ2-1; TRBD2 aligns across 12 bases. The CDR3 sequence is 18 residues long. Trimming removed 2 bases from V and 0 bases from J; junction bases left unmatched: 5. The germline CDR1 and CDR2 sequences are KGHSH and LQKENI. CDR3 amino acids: CASSPGLAGGTSYNEQFF. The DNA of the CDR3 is TGTGCCAGCTCACCAGGTCTAGCGGGGGGGACCTCCTACAATGAGCAGTTCTTC.

The CDR3 here is CAISDWDTNQPQHF. The CDR3 region has the DNA TGTGCCATCAGTGATTGGGACACCAATCAGCCCCAGCATTTT. This rearrangement joins TRBV10-3 to TRBJ1-5; weak D call: TRBD1 (6 bases). The CDR3 covers 14 residues. V lost 3 bases and J lost 3, with 9 bases in between. From germline, CDR1 is ENHRY and CDR2 SYGVKD.

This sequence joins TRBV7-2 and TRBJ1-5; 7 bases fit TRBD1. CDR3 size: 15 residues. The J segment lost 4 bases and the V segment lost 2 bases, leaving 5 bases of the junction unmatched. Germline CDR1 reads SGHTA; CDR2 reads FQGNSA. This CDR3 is CASSLLATGNQPQHF. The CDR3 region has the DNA TGTGCCAGCAGCTTACTCGCGACAGGGAATCAGCCCCAGCATTTT. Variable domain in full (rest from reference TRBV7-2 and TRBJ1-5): GAGVSQSPSNKVTEKGKDVELRCDPISGHTALYWYRQSLGQGLEFLIYFQGNSAPDKSGLPSDRFSAERTGGSVSTLTIQRTQQEDSAVYLCASSLLATGNQPQHFGDGTRLSIL.